This TCR beta chain stems from a study of T cells in Graves' hyperthyroidism and ophthalmopathy. This clonotype was counted between two and nine times. The CDR3 is 16 residues long. After removal of 4 bases from V and 7 bases from J, the junction contained 6 bases not matched to a gene. The germline CDR1 and CDR2 sequences are KGHDR and SFDVKD. The study enrolled patients aged 18 to 65 with newly diagnosed hyperthyroidism of under 2 months' duration. Thyroid ultrasound and orbital computed tomography, with clinical symptoms and serum thyroxine and TRAb, informed diagnoses. RNA transcripts yielded amplified TCR beta CDR3 regions. During a first-round RT-PCR of the TCR CDR3, the HTBI primer set was used. A single record per CDR3 protein comes from TCRdb applying MiXCR to the multiplex PCR reads. The table records about 560,000 distinct CDR3 sequences, roughly 15% of them present only once.

The rearrangement joins TRBV24-1 to TRBJ2-1, with TRBD2 identical over 13 bases. The receptor comes from a woman aged 40 to 50 with Graves' hyperthyroidism. Sequencing was carried out using blood. The CDR3 is CATSDGTSGTKNEQFF. The CDR3 region has the DNA TGTGCCACCAGTGACGGGACTAGCGGGACCAAAAATGAGCAGTTCTTC.